This entry lists 30 T cell receptor beta chains sequenced from one sample in a study of blood T cell repertoires in COVID-19. Data came from immunoSEQ multiplex PCR; TCRdb stores just in-frame clones and leaves some out. This sample has about 420,000 clones; 70% to 90% occur once, and the top ten carry 0.75% to 0.85%. The sample was peripheral blood. All receptors come from a man younger than 35 with COVID-19, enrolled during active disease.

The rearrangement links TRBV5-1 to TRBJ1-1; TRBD1 might be the D (6 bases). V was clipped by 0 bases and J by 2 bases, with 17 bases between them. The CDR3 has 17 amino acids. Germline V gene data show CDR1 as SGHRS and CDR2 as YFSETQ. The CDR3 loop reads CASSLVAGAVLNTEAFF. The CDR3 region has the DNA TGCGCCAGCAGCTTGGTGGCAGGGGCCGTACTTAACACTGAAGCTTTCTTT.

The chain joins TRBV5-1 to TRBJ2-3, with D maybe TRBD2 (6 bases). CDR1 and CDR2 (germline): SGHRS, YFSETQ. V lost 5 bases and J 4 bases, leaving 8 bases between the germline ends. CDR3 size: 12 residues. The CDR3 sequence: CASREGSDTQYF. For the CDR3, the DNA is TGCGCCAGCAGGGAGGGCTCAGATACGCAGTATTTT.

CDR3 sequence reads: CASILTVDMNTEAFF. CDR3 bases: TGTGCCAGCATACTGACAGTAGACATGAACACTGAAGCTTTCTTT. The chain has TRBV2 and TRBJ1-1; the D gene is possibly TRBD1 (5 bases). Germline V gene lookup returns CDR1 SNHLY and CDR2 FYNNEI. The CDR3 covers 15 residues. V was cut by 7 bases and J by 0 bases, with 15 bases left in between.

The chain is built from TRBV27 and TRBJ2-5; the match to TRBD2 covers 12 bases. Germline CDR1 is MNHEY and CDR2 is SMNVEV (reference sequence). The length of the CDR3 is 16 residues. The ends lost 6 bases at V and 4 bases at J; junction bases unmatched: 9. The CDR3 nucleotides read TGTGCCAGCAGATCTAGCGGGAGGGCCGCGGGAGAGACCCAGTACTTC. The encoded protein is CASRSSGRAAGETQYF.

The V gene is TRBV12-3 or TRBV12-4, the J gene TRBJ1-1; maybe TRBD1 (5 bases). This CDR3 has 13 amino acids. Trimming stripped 3 bases from V and 5 bases from J, with 10 bases between. CDR3 residues: CASSLGGVTEAFF. The CDR3 DNA reads TGTGCCAGCAGTTTGGGGGGGGTTACTGAAGCTTTCTTT.

The chain links TRBV27 to TRBJ2-3; 9 bases align to TRBD2. V gave up 4 bases and J gave up 5 bases; unmatched junction bases: 10. There are 16 residues in the CDR3. The V gene's germline CDR1 is MNHEY and CDR2 SMNVEV (reference sequence). For the CDR3, the DNA is TGTGCCAGCAGTTCCCTTGGCGGGGGGGCGAGAGATACGCAGTATTTT. This sequence encodes CASSSLGGGARDTQYF.

V and J are TRBV6-5 and TRBJ2-7; 8 positions agree with TRBD2. CDR3 length: 15 amino acids. The germline gives CDR1 MNHEY, CDR2 SVGAGI. V lost 7 bases and J lost 2; bases outside the gene matches: 10. The CDR3 loop is CASTELQTSAYEQYF. The CDR3, as DNA: TGTGCCAGCACCGAGCTACAGACTAGCGCCTACGAGCAGTACTTC.

The rearrangement links TRBV7-9 to TRBJ1-4; 10 bases match TRBD1. The length of the CDR3 is 15 residues. The J segment lost 6 bases and the V segment lost 3 bases, leaving 4 bases of the junction unmatched. Germline V lookup: CDR1 SEHNR, CDR2 FQNEAQ (reference sequence). The CDR3 loop reads CASSFSGTGDEKLFF. The CDR3 nucleotides are TGTGCCAGCAGCTTTTCCGGGACAGGGGATGAAAAACTGTTTTTT.

The chain recombines TRBV3-1 (or the pseudogene TRBV3-2) with TRBJ1-2; 10 nucleotides align to TRBD1. The germline gives CDR1 LGHDT, CDR2 YNNKEL (reference sequence). The CDR3 covers 14 residues. The trim removed 4 bases at V and 5 bases at J, leaving 4 bases unmatched. The CDR3 nucleotides read TGTGCCAGCAGCCCGACAGGGGGCTCATATGGCTACACCTTC. Translated: CASSPTGGSYGYTF.

Comment on this clone: The same CDR3 also results from other DNA sequences found in this sample. This sequence joins TRBV19 and TRBJ1-5, with D unclear. V shed 1 base and J shed 2 bases, with 9 bases lying between them. CDR1 is LNHDA and CDR2 is SQIVND in the germline V gene (reference sequence). The CDR3 loop spans 15 amino acids. CDR3 loop: CASSIGTRGNQPQHF. CDR3 nucleotides: TGTGCCAGTAGTATAGGAACGAGGGGCAATCAGCCCCAGCATTTT.

This clone was picked up one time. Compared with germline, one end of the junction differs, possibly owing to a read error. The rearrangement joins TRBV3-1 (or the pseudogene TRBV3-2) to TRBJ1-1, with TRBD1 identical over 11 bases. Germline values: CDR1 LGHDT, CDR2 YNNKEL (reference sequence). This CDR3 is built from 14 residues. The CDR3 reads CVSSQGTGGTEAFF. The CDR3 DNA reads as TGTGTCAGCAGCCAGGGGACAGGGGGCACTGAAGCTTTCTTT.

The chain joins TRBV25-1 to TRBJ2-5; 7 bases agree with TRBD2. The germline CDR1 and CDR2 sequences are MGHDK and SYGVNS. The V gene end was trimmed by 7 bases and the J gene end by 5 bases; junction bases not matched to a gene: 7. The CDR3 extends over 13 amino acids. The CDR3 region has the DNA TGTGCCAGCACGGTAGCGGGCGGCGAGACCCAGTACTTC. This sequence encodes CASTVAGGETQYF.

The J gene is TRBJ2-3, the V gene TRBV3-1 (or the pseudogene TRBV3-2), with D perhaps matching TRBD2 (5 bases). From germline, CDR1 is LGHDT and CDR2 YNNKEL (reference sequence). This CDR3 is 17 amino acids long. Deletions cut 0 bases from V and 0 bases from J, with 13 bases between. The CDR3 spells CASSQDFAGDSTDTQYF. CDR3 DNA: TGTGCCAGCAGCCAAGATTTCGCGGGCGATAGCACAGATACGCAGTATTTT.

This chain uses TRBV5-1 with TRBJ2-1; 9 nucleotides agree with TRBD1. This CDR3 contains 14 residues. Germline CDR1 reads SGHRS; CDR2 reads YFSETQ. After removal of 4 bases from V and 8 bases from J, the junction contained 7 bases not matched to a gene. The CDR3 DNA reads as TGCGCCAGCAGCCCCGGACAGGGGTGGGATGAGCAGTTCTTC. Translation: CASSPGQGWDEQFF.

The V gene is TRBV12-3 or TRBV12-4, the J gene TRBJ1-1; perhaps TRBD1 as D (6 bases). This CDR3 has 13 residues. Trimming left V 6 bases short and J 8 bases short, with 16 bases between. CDR3 sequence reads: CASRRYREGEAFF. The DNA for the CDR3 is TGTGCCAGCAGGCGGTACAGGGAGGGCGAAGCTTTCTTT.

The chain employs TRBV3-1 (or the pseudogene TRBV3-2) and TRBJ2-7, with D perhaps TRBD1 (5 bases). Germline V gene sequence: CDR1 LGHDT, CDR2 YNNKEL (reference sequence). There are 12 residues in the CDR3. Deletions cut 4 bases from V and 2 bases from J, with 6 bases between. CDR3 DNA: TGTGCCAGCAGCCTAGGGGCCTACGAGCAGTACTTC. Translated, it gives CASSLGAYEQYF.

The chain employs TRBV2 and TRBJ1-2, with 8 bases fitting TRBD1. V shed 6 bases and J 3 bases; nucleotides not matched to a gene: 0. CDR1 SNHLY and CDR2 FYNNEI come from the germline V gene. The CDR3 length is 12 residues. The CDR3 loop is CASRQGDYGYTF. The CDR3 DNA follows: TGTGCCAGCAGACAGGGGGACTATGGCTACACCTTC. The full variable domain, rest sourced from reference TRBV2 and TRBJ1-2, is EPEVTQTPSHQVTQMGQEVILRCVPISNHLYFYWYRQILGQKVEFLVSFYNNEISEKSEIFDDQFSVERPDGSNFTLKIRSTKLEDSAMYFCASRQGDYGYTFGSGTRLTVV.

The CDR3 DNA reads TGTGCCAGCAGTTACTCGCCGGGACAGGGTCGGTCACCCCTCCACTTT. Protein product: CASSYSPGQGRSPLHF. The V call is TRBV6-2 or TRBV6-3, the J call TRBJ1-6; 9 bases fit TRBD1. The CDR3 loop spans 16 amino acids. The ends lost 0 bases at V and 10 bases at J; junction bases unmatched: 7. Germline CDR1 and CDR2: MNHEY and SVGEGT.

This chain links TRBV4-1 with TRBJ1-2; 7 nucleotides match TRBD1. The CDR3 extends over 17 amino acids. After removal of 3 bases from V and 0 bases from J, the junction contained 10 bases not matched to a gene. Germline V CDR1 and CDR2: MGHRA, YSYEKL. CDR3 sequence (DNA): TGCGCCAGCAGCCAGGCCGCCGGGACAGATACTAACTATGGCTACACCTTC. Translated, it gives CASSQAAGTDTNYGYTF.

The chain is built from TRBV9 and TRBJ2-3; 9 bases align to TRBD2. The length of the CDR3 is 16 residues. J lost 2 bases, V lost 4 bases, and 8 bases had no gene match. Per the germline V gene, CDR1 is SGDLS and CDR2 is YYNGEE. The CDR3 region is CASSPPGLADTDTQYF. The CDR3 region has the DNA TGTGCCAGCAGCCCCCCGGGACTAGCAGACACAGATACGCAGTATTTT.

The V gene is TRBV5-1, the J gene TRBJ2-1; 9 nucleotides align to TRBD2. The CDR3 is 16 residues long. CDR1 and CDR2 from the germline V gene are SGHRS and YFSETQ. The J segment lost 3 bases and the V segment lost 0 bases, leaving 4 bases of the junction unmatched. The CDR3 nucleotides read TGCGCCAGCAGCTTGGGAGCGGGAGGTAACTACAATGAGCAGTTCTTC. This gives the protein CASSLGAGGNYNEQFF.

The V and J genes are TRBV3-1 (or the pseudogene TRBV3-2) and TRBJ1-6; D is undetermined. CDR1 LGHDT and CDR2 YNNKEL come from the germline V gene (reference sequence). The CDR3 is made up of 13 amino acids. Between the trimmed V and J ends, which lost 3 bases and 5 bases, there was a span of 5 bases. The CDR3 region has the DNA TGTGCCAGCAGCCAGATAGATAATTCACCCCTCCACTTT. Protein sequence: CASSQIDNSPLHF.

The count of this clone is one. The rearrangement links TRBV27 to TRBJ2-1; possibly TRBD1 for D (5 bases). Trimming took off 2 bases at V and 3 bases at J, with 20 bases between the two ends. In germline, CDR1 is MNHEY, CDR2 SMNVEV (reference sequence). This CDR3 contains 18 residues. The CDR3 sequence: CASSLRGSAGPSYNEQFF. CDR3 DNA sequence: TGTGCCAGCAGTTTAAGGGGTAGTGCAGGACCAAGCTACAATGAGCAGTTCTTC.

J is TRBJ2-2 and V is TRBV13; D is possibly TRBD2 (7 bases). Between the trimmed V and J ends, which lost 5 bases and 4 bases, there was a span of 20 bases. The CDR3 runs 17 residues. Looked up from germline, CDR1 is PRHDT and CDR2 is FYEKMQ (reference sequence). CDR3 nucleotides: TGTGCCAGCAGCCTCATTCTGGGGGGGCTGGGCACCGGGGAGCTGTTTTTT. Translation: CASSLILGGLGTGELFF. The full variable domain, in which reference TRBV13 and TRBJ2-2 provide the parts outside the CDR3, is AAGVIQSPRHLIKEKRETATLKCYPIPRHDTVYWYQQGPGQDPQFLISFYEKMQSDKGSIPDRFSAQQFSDYHSELNMSSLELGDSALYFCASSLILGGLGTGELFFGEGSRLTVL.

The rearrangement links TRBV15 to TRBJ2-6; D unresolved. Germline CDR1 is LNHNV and CDR2 is YYDKDF (reference sequence). The V gene lost 1 base and the J gene lost 2 bases, with 9 bases spanning the gap. The CDR3 has 16 residues. In DNA form, the CDR3 reads TGTGCCACCAGCAGAGTTCTAATCGCTGGGGCCAACGTCCTGACTTTC. This sequence encodes CATSRVLIAGANVLTF.

A single count supports this clone. The chain joins TRBV19 to TRBJ2-1, with 12 bases matching TRBD2. The CDR3 is made up of 16 amino acids. Germline V gene sequence: CDR1 LNHDA, CDR2 SQIVND (reference sequence). The V gene end was trimmed by 8 bases and the J gene end by 0 bases; junction bases not matched to a gene: 5. The CDR3 nucleotides are TGTGCCAGTGGGATGACTAGCGGGGGCTCCTACAATGAGCAGTTCTTC. Its translation: CASGMTSGGSYNEQFF.

The rearrangement uses TRBV19 and TRBJ2-2, with TRBD1 matching 9 bases. Looked up from germline, CDR1 is LNHDA and CDR2 is SQIVND (reference sequence). V lost 11 bases and J lost 2; bases outside the gene matches: 6. The CDR3 is made up of 14 amino acids. The CDR3 loop reads CAGRTGVNTGELFF. The CDR3 DNA reads TGTGCCGGGCGGACAGGGGTAAACACCGGGGAGCTGTTTTTT. The full variable domain, with the rest looked up from reference TRBV19 and TRBJ2-2, is DGGITQSPKYLFRKEGQNVTLSCEQNLNHDAMYWYRQDPGQGLRLIYYSQIVNDFQKGDIAEGYSVSREKKESFPLTVTSAQKNPTAFYLCAGRTGVNTGELFFGEGSRLTVL.

The chain carries TRBV11-2 and TRBJ2-6; D is uncertain. V was shortened by 1 base and J by 0 bases, with 7 bases between the two germline ends. The CDR3 is 16 residues long. The germline gives CDR1 SGHAT, CDR2 FQNNGV. The CDR3: CASSLVAASGANVLTF. For the CDR3, the DNA is TGTGCCAGCAGCTTAGTGGCGGCCTCTGGGGCCAACGTCCTGACTTTC.

CDR3 protein: CASSEARGFSGNTIYF. In DNA form, the CDR3 reads TGTGCCAGCAGTGAAGCGAGGGGGTTCTCTGGAAACACCATATATTTT. The chain uses TRBV2 and TRBJ1-3; possibly TRBD1 for D (6 bases). V was trimmed by 0 bases and J by 0 bases, leaving 9 bases between them. The germline CDR1 and CDR2 sequences are SNHLY and FYNNEI. There are 16 residues in the CDR3. Complete variable domain (other parts from reference TRBV2 and TRBJ1-3): EPEVTQTPSHQVTQMGQEVILRCVPISNHLYFYWYRQILGQKVEFLVSFYNNEISEKSEIFDDQFSVERPDGSNFTLKIRSTKLEDSAMYFCASSEARGFSGNTIYFGEGSWLTVV.

V gene TRBV19 combines with J gene TRBJ2-1, with TRBD1 identical over 8 bases. J gave up 8 bases and V 5 bases, and 8 bases lay outside the gene matches. CDR1 LNHDA and CDR2 SQIVND come from the germline V gene (reference sequence). The CDR3 runs 14 residues. Here the CDR3 DNA reads TGTGCCAGTAGTTATGGACAGGGTTTAGATGAGCAGTTCTTC. Amino acids: CASSYGQGLDEQFF.